This TCR beta chain derives from a study of spatial heterogeneity in lung cancer. One entry per CDR3 protein, called by TCRdb with MiXCR from the 5' RACE reads. The repertoire holds some 530 distinct CDR3 sequences, with about 15% as singletons. This CDR3 contains 14 residues. With 6 bases removed from V and 0 bases from J, the gap between germline ends came to 8 bases. Germline-derived CDR1 and CDR2 are MNHNS and SASEGT. This clonotype counts as medium-sized. Documented time point: sample taken at primary tumor resection. The rearrangement joins TRBV6-1 to TRBJ1-4, with a possible D match to TRBD1 (6 bases). The TCR originated in a male donor with early-stage non-small cell lung cancer. The sample consisted of normal lung tissue next to the tumor, taken at surgery. CDR3 protein: CASSRQATNEKLFF. The CDR3 DNA follows: TGTGCCAGCAGCCGACAGGCAACTAATGAAAAACTGTTTTTT.